Here is one T cell receptor beta chain with its context. Which antigen it targets is not known. No per-base quality is available; no much larger clone lies one base away. This entry is derived from a study of blood T cell repertoires in COVID-19 (dated by TCRdb to the early 2020s). Some background on the complete study: Samples from collaborators originated in the United States, Italy and Spain and spanned both the acute and convalescent phases of COVID-19. The material from the prospective study consisted of cDNA or gDNA derived from T cells, B-cell-depleted T cells, or PBMCs. Sample metadata almost always included a de-identified subject ID, COVID-19 status, age in years and sex. HLA class I and class II types, where available, came from metadata supplied by the sample provider rather than from assay-based typing. A freely available public database, intended as a resource for researchers studying the immune response to SARS-CoV-2, is where the repertoires were released. Deeply sampled blood TCRbeta repertoires from subjects exposed to, actively infected with, or recovered from COVID-19 were included in the dataset. Samples came from the ongoing ImmuneRACE study (first 160 participants) plus 1,254 subjects from 6 global collaborators.

TCRbeta CDR3 regions were amplified from genomic DNA by means of the immunoSEQ Assay, a bias-controlled multiplex PCR. The authors' pipeline ran thus. The number of nucleated cells in each sample was estimated by amplification of reference gene primers within the assay. To quantify the absolute abundance of each unique TCRbeta CDR3 rearrangement, sequence reads were collapsed and filtered. For each sample, productive Simpson clonality was calculated by taking the square root of Simpson's diversity index across productive rearrangements. Drawn from immuneACCESS, this table holds only the in-frame rearrangements with V and J called that TCRdb kept. Clones are partly lost; checked studies trace under half to an unresolved V gene and leave the rest unexplained. The V and J calls and the clone size are those of that table, but D and trimming were determined from the DNA. A total of nearly 200,000 clones appear in this sample, nearly 90% of them only once. 5% to 7.5% of the sample belongs to the ten largest clones.

Another Seattle source contributed samples from volunteer blood donors who had recovered from COVID-19. Whole blood was collected in K2EDTA tubes by collaborating institutions according to the institutions' own protocols. For TCRbeta analysis, collaborators shipped samples in one of three forms: frozen whole blood, isolated PBMCs, or DNA extracted from either of those sample types. The investigation overall reported the following: The amount of clinical and demographic metadata varied by source and participant and was provided uncurated.

The germline V gene gives CDR1 as SGHTA and CDR2 as FQGNSA. Compared with germline, V lacks 1 base and J lacks 5 bases; bases without a gene match: 3. The CDR3 measures 14 amino acids from cysteine to phenylalanine. The read is trimmed to its CDR3 DNA, 42 bases read in frame from base 1. The source is a woman between 40 and 55 years old who had recovered from COVID-19. The chain links TRBV7-2 with TRBJ2-5; 8 bases in between match TRBD2. The sequencing input was peripheral blood. This receptor has the CDR3 CASSLGSGGETQYF. The DNA sequence is TGTGCCAGCAGCTTAGGGTCGGGGGGGGAGACCCAGTACTTC.